Each of the 11 T cell receptor beta chains below was sequenced from the same sample in a study of T-cell reconstitution after alpha-beta-depleted transplantation in children. Preparation of the TCRbeta library used unique molecular identifiers. TCRdb reprocessed the PCR reads with MiXCR, giving one entry per CDR3 protein. The sample records about 240,000 distinct CDR3 sequences, about 12% being singletons. The source material was PBMCs from the stem cell graft donor, sampled from the stem cell graft. The receptors here all came from a human donor who donated a stem cell graft to a child with acute lymphoblastic leukemia.

In its sample, this clonotype was seen many times. This rearrangement joins TRBV7-9 to TRBJ2-1; no definite D call. Trimming left V 5 bases short and J 7 bases short, with 6 bases between. Germline V gives CDR1 SEHNR, CDR2 FQNEAQ (reference sequence). This CDR3 has 11 amino acids. CDR3 bases: TGTGCCAGCAGCCGCAAGAATGAGCAGTTCTTC. It specifies CASSRKNEQFF.

This clonotype was observed at least ten times. This rearrangement joins TRBV6-2 or TRBV6-3 to TRBJ1-1; D unresolved. The CDR3 consists of 12 residues. The V gene's germline CDR1 is MNHEY and CDR2 SVGEGT. The germline V and J ends were trimmed by 10 bases and 0 bases, with 9 bases remaining between them. CDR3 bases: TGTGCCACCAAGACGGTGAACACTGAAGCTTTCTTT. It encodes CATKTVNTEAFF.

This clonotype was observed at least ten times. This chain joins TRBV5-6 and TRBJ1-1; no firm D call. V dropped 4 bases and J dropped 0 bases, with 10 bases sitting between them. CDR1 is SGHDT and CDR2 is YYEEEE in the germline V gene. The CDR3 is 14 residues long. The CDR3, as DNA: TGTGCCAGCAGCCAAATCGGGGTGAACACTGAAGCTTTCTTT. Translating gives CASSQIGVNTEAFF.

This clonotype was counted at least ten times. The chain joins TRBV5-1 to TRBJ1-2; no firm D call. CDR3 size: 15 residues. Trimming took off 0 bases at V and 3 bases at J, with 12 bases between the two ends. Looked up from germline, CDR1 is SGHRS and CDR2 is YFSETQ. The chain's CDR3 is CASSLDTERDYGYTF. DNA of the CDR3: TGCGCCAGCAGCTTGGATACAGAACGGGACTATGGCTACACCTTC. The full variable domain, in which reference TRBV5-1 and TRBJ1-2 provide the parts outside the CDR3, is KAGVTQTPRYLIKTRGQQVTLSCSPISGHRSVSWYQQTPGQGLQFLFEYFSETQRNKGNFPGRFSGRQFSNSRSEMNVSTLELGDSALYLCASSLDTERDYGYTFGSGTRLTVV.

This clonotype was observed a single time. The chain has TRBV21-1 and TRBJ1-1; TRBD1, the D gene given by the table, was not confirmed from the DNA. TRBV21-1 is given as a pseudogene. CDR3 length: 17 residues. The CDR3 protein is CASTTSPTGTGNTEAFF. As DNA, the CDR3 is TGTGCCAGCACAACATCTCCCACAGGGACGGGGAACACTGAAGCTTTCTTT.

A few counts support this clonotype. This chain joins TRBV30 and TRBJ1-1, with D perhaps matching TRBD1 (5 bases). Per the germline V gene, CDR1 is GTSNPN and CDR2 is SVGIG (reference sequence). V was pared by 4 bases and J by 7 bases, with 16 bases between. This CDR3 has 13 residues. CDR3 in amino acids: CAWKGQGFSEAFF. Written as DNA, the CDR3 is TGTGCCTGGAAAGGCCAGGGTTTCAGTGAAGCTTTCTTT.

This clonotype was counted many times. This chain links TRBV4-3 with TRBJ2-1, with 9 positions matching TRBD2. Unmatched junction bases numbered 12, after V lost 5 bases and J lost 7 bases. This CDR3 is 16 amino acids long. Looked up from germline, CDR1 is LGHNA and CDR2 is YSLEER. The CDR3 DNA sequence: TGCGCCAGCAGCGCGGGACTAGCAGGTTTTGCGAATGAGCAGTTCTTC. Translation: CASSAGLAGFANEQFF.

Ten or more counts support this clonotype. The gene calls are TRBV29-1 and TRBJ2-3; 9 positions agree with TRBD1. Looked up from germline, CDR1 is SQVTM and CDR2 is ANQGSEA. V lost 6 bases, J lost 2 bases, and 6 bases stayed unmatched. The CDR3 is 14 residues long. CDR3 residues: CSVADRGPTDTQYF. The CDR3 DNA follows: TGCAGCGTGGCGGACAGGGGACCCACAGATACGCAGTATTTT.

This clonotype occurred many times. The V gene is TRBV5-5, the J gene TRBJ2-7, with D possibly being TRBD1 or TRBD2 (7 bases each). Germline loops: CDR1 SGHKS, CDR2 YYEKEE (reference sequence). This CDR3 spans 15 amino acids. V lost 0 bases and J lost 2, with 12 bases in between. The CDR3 reads CASSLAAGGAYEQYF. The CDR3 DNA reads as TGTGCCAGCAGCTTGGCGGCAGGGGGGGCCTACGAGCAGTACTTC. Full variable domain (remainder filled in from reference TRBV5-5 and TRBJ2-7): DAGVTQSPTHLIKTRGQQVTLRCSPISGHKSVSWYQQVLGQGPQFIFQYYEKEERGRGNFPDRFSARQFPNYSSELNVNALLLGDSALYLCASSLAAGGAYEQYFGPGTRLTVT.

The rearrangement links TRBV5-5 to TRBJ1-2, with TRBD1 matching 8 bases. This CDR3 comprises 13 residues. J was trimmed by 4 bases and V by 4 bases; bases with no gene match: 3. The germline CDR1 and CDR2 sequences are SGHKS and YYEKEE (reference sequence). In DNA form, the CDR3 reads TGTGCCAGCAGCACCGGGACAGGCTATGGCTACACCTTC. Protein sequence: CASSTGTGYGYTF.

This clonotype was seen ten or more times. The chain carries TRBV24-1 and TRBJ2-1; 11 bases map to TRBD1. The CDR3 is 15 residues long. With 7 bases clipped from V and 0 bases from J, the junction kept 1 base outside the gene matches. Germline V gene data show CDR1 as KGHDR and CDR2 as SFDVKD. Written as DNA, the CDR3 is TGTGCCACCAGCGGGACAGGGGGCTCCTACAATGAGCAGTTCTTC. This codes for CATSGTGGSYNEQFF.